This T cell receptor (beta chain) comes out of a study of blood T cell repertoires in COVID-19. Across the whole study: T cells, B-cell-depleted T cells, or PBMCs supplied cDNA or gDNA.

Original analysis: Estimates of nucleated cell counts were drawn from the amplification of reference gene primers. TCRdb keeps only in-frame clones here, not all; method: immunoSEQ multiplex PCR. D and trimming were read from the DNA, whereas the V and J calls and clone size are those reported in that table. The repertoire holds around 59,000 clones, approximately 78% seen once, with around an eighth in the top ten. The CDR3 contains 14 residues. Trimming removed 6 bases from V and 0 bases from J, with 11 bases in between. Germline V lookup: CDR1 SNHLY, CDR2 FYNNEI. This TCR was recovered from a man older than 75 with acute or convalescent COVID-19. The genes are TRBV2 and TRBJ1-1, with D unresolved. Sequenced sample: peripheral blood. The CDR3 region is CASRMTRLNTEAFF. The CDR3 region has the DNA TGTGCCAGCAGGATGACAAGACTGAACACTGAAGCTTTCTTT. The full variable domain, with the rest looked up from reference TRBV2 and TRBJ1-1, is EPEVTQTPSHQVTQMGQEVILRCVPISNHLYFYWYRQILGQKVEFLVSFYNNEISEKSEIFDDQFSVERPDGSNFTLKIRSTKLEDSAMYFCASRMTRLNTEAFFGQGTRLTVV.